This is a list of T cell receptor beta chains from one sample in a study of tumor-infiltrating lymphocytes in localized non-small cell lung cancer. Some clones are missing from TCRdb's copy, which holds only in-frame ones; the method was immunoSEQ multiplex PCR. The table lists some 22,000 clones, just under 70% of them singletons. Sample: lung tumor tissue. These TCRs come from a human donor with non-small cell lung cancer. Both conserved end residues are part of each CDR3. D genes are given only for firm matches. Some rows mark clone size as missing; the rest say once, few, many or name a class of expanded clone.

j_call: TRBJ2-7
d_call: TRBD1
clone_size: .
v_call: TRBV18
cdr3_aa: CASSPWTGGKYEQYF
cdr3_nt: TGTGCCAGCTCACCATGGACAGGGGGCAAATACGAGCAGTACTTC

j_call: TRBJ2-1
d_call: .
clone_size: .
v_call: TRBV7-8
cdr3_aa: CASSQARNGNNEQFF
cdr3_nt: TGTGCCAGCAGCCAAGCCAGGAATGGGAACAATGAGCAGTTCTTC

j_call: TRBJ1-5
d_call: .
clone_size: few
v_call: TRBV19
cdr3_aa: CASSILGIAQPQHF
cdr3_nt: TGTGCCAGTAGTATATTGGGGATAGCTCAGCCCCAGCATTTT

j_call: TRBJ2-5
d_call: TRBD1
clone_size: few
v_call: TRBV28
cdr3_aa: CASSSLDRGQIQETQYF
cdr3_nt: TGTGCCAGCAGTTCCCTAGACAGGGGGCAAATCCAAGAGACCCAGTACTTC

j_call: TRBJ1-2
d_call: TRBD1
clone_size: .
v_call: TRBV28
cdr3_aa: CASRPGGGGWGYTF
cdr3_nt: TGTGCCAGCAGGCCAGGGGGTGGGGGTTGGGGCTACACCTTC

j_call: TRBJ1-2
d_call: TRBD1
clone_size: .
v_call: TRBV6-1
cdr3_aa: CASRGIRTGDYGYTF
cdr3_nt: TGTGCCAGCAGAGGGATTAGGACAGGGGACTATGGCTACACCTTC

j_call: TRBJ2-3
d_call: TRBD2
clone_size: .
v_call: TRBV9
cdr3_aa: CASSVGDYRYTDTQYF
cdr3_nt: TGTGCCAGCAGCGTAGGGGACTATCGGTACACAGATACGCAGTATTTT

j_call: TRBJ1-3
d_call: .
clone_size: .
v_call: TRBV7-2
cdr3_aa: CASSEQPVSGNTIYF
cdr3_nt: TGTGCCAGCAGCGAACAGCCAGTCTCTGGAAACACCATATATTTT

j_call: TRBJ2-7
d_call: TRBD2
clone_size: .
v_call: TRBV28
cdr3_aa: CASSLSRTSGIAYEQYF
cdr3_nt: TGTGCCAGCAGTTTATCCCGGACTAGCGGGATTGCCTACGAGCAGTACTTC

j_call: TRBJ1-2
d_call: TRBD1
clone_size: once
v_call: TRBV28
cdr3_aa: CASTSGTGALGGYTF
cdr3_nt: TGTGCCAGCACCTCGGGGACAGGGGCTCTGGGAGGCTACACCTTC

j_call: TRBJ2-7
d_call: TRBD1
clone_size: .
v_call: TRBV7-3
cdr3_aa: CASSLTGTDDEQYF
cdr3_nt: TGTGCCAGCAGCTTAACAGGGACAGATGACGAGCAGTACTTC

j_call: TRBJ2-3
d_call: .
clone_size: .
v_call: TRBV13
cdr3_aa: CASSLGGVPDTQYF
cdr3_nt: TGTGCCAGCAGCTTAGGGGGGGTCCCAGATACGCAGTATTTT

j_call: TRBJ1-2
d_call: .
clone_size: .
v_call: TRBV2
cdr3_aa: CASRGAAYGYTF
cdr3_nt: TGTGCCAGCAGGGGGGCTGCCTATGGCTACACCTTC

j_call: TRBJ2-7
d_call: .
clone_size: once
v_call: TRBV18
cdr3_aa: CASSPRASDPYEQYF
cdr3_nt: TGTGCCAGCTCACCACGGGCTAGCGACCCCTACGAGCAGTACTTC

j_call: TRBJ2-7
d_call: .
clone_size: .
v_call: TRBV5-6
cdr3_aa: CASSWGRGEQYF
cdr3_nt: TGTGCCAGCAGCTGGGGACGGGGCGAGCAGTACTTC

j_call: TRBJ2-2
d_call: TRBD1
clone_size: .
v_call: TRBV5-1
cdr3_aa: CASSGDRLNTGELFF
cdr3_nt: TGCGCCAGCAGCGGGGACAGGCTGAACACCGGGGAGCTGTTTTTT

j_call: TRBJ1-1
d_call: .
clone_size: .
v_call: TRBV4-3
cdr3_aa: CASSQDPYSRGTEAFF
cdr3_nt: TGCGCCAGCAGCCAAGATCCATACAGCCGGGGGACTGAAGCTTTCTTT

j_call: TRBJ1-1
d_call: .
clone_size: .
v_call: TRBV5-5
cdr3_aa: CASSLVSTEAFF
cdr3_nt: TGTGCCAGCAGCTTGGTATCCACTGAAGCTTTCTTT

j_call: TRBJ1-3
d_call: .
clone_size: .
v_call: TRBV13
cdr3_aa: CASSSGAKLNTIYF
cdr3_nt: TGTGCCAGCAGCTCCGGCGCTAAGCTGAACACCATATATTTT

j_call: TRBJ2-2
d_call: .
clone_size: .
v_call: TRBV30
cdr3_aa: CAWSVRMAGELFF
cdr3_nt: TGTGCCTGGAGTGTCCGTATGGCCGGGGAGCTGTTTTTT

j_call: TRBJ1-2
d_call: .
clone_size: .
v_call: TRBV5-1
cdr3_aa: CASSLLQHEGYTF
cdr3_nt: TGCGCCAGCAGCTTGCTGCAGCATGAGGGCTACACCTTC

j_call: TRBJ2-7
d_call: .
clone_size: few
v_call: TRBV28
cdr3_aa: CAIASLPHPEQYF
cdr3_nt: TGTGCCATCGCGTCCCTACCGCACCCCGAGCAGTACTTC

j_call: TRBJ2-2
d_call: TRBD1
clone_size: .
v_call: TRBV6-1
cdr3_aa: CASSKGQPNTGELFF
cdr3_nt: TGTGCCAGCAGTAAGGGACAGCCGAACACCGGGGAGCTGTTTTTT

j_call: TRBJ2-5
d_call: .
clone_size: once
v_call: TRBV11-2
cdr3_aa: CASSSRETQYF
cdr3_nt: TGTGCCAGCAGCTCCCGGGAGACCCAGTACTTC

j_call: TRBJ2-7
d_call: .
clone_size: .
v_call: TRBV11-2
cdr3_aa: CASSLENGASYEQYF
cdr3_nt: TGTGCCAGCAGCTTAGAAAACGGGGCCTCCTACGAGCAGTACTTC

j_call: TRBJ1-2
d_call: TRBD1
clone_size: .
v_call: TRBV27
cdr3_aa: CASKFGGQLNYGYTF
cdr3_nt: TGTGCCAGCAAGTTTGGGGGACAGCTTAACTATGGCTACACCTTC

j_call: TRBJ2-7
d_call: TRBD1
clone_size: .
v_call: TRBV29-1
cdr3_aa: CSAGTGTYEQYF
cdr3_nt: TGCAGCGCCGGGACAGGGACATACGAGCAGTACTTC

j_call: TRBJ1-3
d_call: .
clone_size: .
v_call: TRBV5-1
cdr3_aa: CASSLGYEGSGTIYF
cdr3_nt: TGCGCCAGCAGCTTGGGGTACGAGGGATCTGGCACCATATATTTT

j_call: TRBJ1-1
d_call: .
clone_size: few
v_call: TRBV19
cdr3_aa: CASSNPGNTEAFF
cdr3_nt: TGTGCCAGTAGTAATCCAGGGAACACTGAAGCTTTCTTT

j_call: TRBJ2-1
d_call: TRBD2
clone_size: .
v_call: TRBV18
cdr3_aa: CASSPGRPGRERNEQFF
cdr3_nt: TGTGCCAGCTCTCCCGGACGTCCCGGGAGGGAACGGAATGAGCAGTTCTTC

j_call: TRBJ2-1
d_call: TRBD2
clone_size: .
v_call: TRBV13
cdr3_aa: CASSPPSGTYNEQFF
cdr3_nt: TGTGCCAGCAGCCCCCCGAGCGGGACCTACAATGAGCAGTTCTTC

j_call: TRBJ1-2
d_call: .
clone_size: .
v_call: TRBV19
cdr3_aa: CASSQKGFYGYTF
cdr3_nt: TGTGCCAGTAGCCAGAAGGGCTTCTATGGCTACACCTTC

j_call: TRBJ1-4
d_call: .
clone_size: .
v_call: TRBV29-1
cdr3_aa: CSVAAGANEKLFF
cdr3_nt: TGCAGCGTTGCAGCGGGGGCTAATGAAAAACTGTTTTTT

j_call: TRBJ2-1
d_call: TRBD2
clone_size: .
v_call: TRBV7-9
cdr3_aa: CASNPGTSGYNEQFF
cdr3_nt: TGTGCCAGCAACCCCGGGACTAGCGGATACAATGAGCAGTTCTTC

j_call: TRBJ2-7
d_call: TRBD2
clone_size: .
v_call: TRBV7-2
cdr3_aa: CASSLGGGSLGYEQYF
cdr3_nt: TGTGCCAGCAGCTTAGGCGGCGGGAGTTTAGGGTACGAGCAGTACTTC

j_call: TRBJ2-7
d_call: .
clone_size: .
v_call: TRBV6-6
cdr3_aa: CASSYFGSGPHEQYF
cdr3_nt: TGTGCCAGCAGTTACTTCGGCAGTGGGCCTCACGAGCAGTACTTC

j_call: TRBJ1-5
d_call: .
clone_size: .
v_call: TRBV5-1
cdr3_aa: CASSLGSNQPQHF
cdr3_nt: TGCGCCAGCAGCTTAGGTAGCAATCAGCCCCAGCATTTT

j_call: TRBJ2-3
d_call: .
clone_size: few
v_call: TRBV7-9
cdr3_aa: CASSLDGARPSTDTQYF
cdr3_nt: TGTGCCAGCAGCTTAGACGGCGCGCGTCCTAGCACAGATACGCAGTATTTT

j_call: TRBJ1-2
d_call: .
clone_size: .
v_call: TRBV2
cdr3_aa: CASTARRAQANYGYTF
cdr3_nt: TGTGCCAGCACCGCCCGGCGGGCTCAGGCAAACTATGGCTACACCTTC

j_call: TRBJ1-2
d_call: .
clone_size: .
v_call: TRBV6-6
cdr3_aa: CASSYGQGTRGYTF
cdr3_nt: TGTGCCAGCAGTTACGGTCAGGGAACGAGGGGCTACACCTTC

j_call: TRBJ2-5
d_call: TRBD2
clone_size: once
v_call: TRBV18
cdr3_aa: CASSPRASGQETQYF
cdr3_nt: TGTGCCAGCTCACCGAGGGCTAGCGGGCAAGAGACCCAGTACTTC

j_call: TRBJ2-2
d_call: TRBD1
clone_size: .
v_call: TRBV7-2
cdr3_aa: CASRFTGGADGELFF
cdr3_nt: TGTGCCAGCCGCTTTACAGGGGGCGCGGACGGGGAGCTGTTTTTT

j_call: TRBJ2-7
d_call: .
clone_size: medium-sized
v_call: TRBV7-9
cdr3_aa: CASSPQLAQGSYEQYF
cdr3_nt: TGTGCCAGCAGCCCTCAACTTGCGCAGGGATCCTACGAGCAGTACTTC

j_call: TRBJ2-2
d_call: .
clone_size: .
v_call: TRBV2
cdr3_aa: CASAGVNTGELFF
cdr3_nt: TGTGCCAGCGCCGGGGTGAACACCGGGGAGCTGTTTTTT

j_call: TRBJ2-1
d_call: TRBD2
clone_size: medium-sized
v_call: TRBV7-9
cdr3_aa: CASSPKRLAGGDNEQFF
cdr3_nt: TGTGCCAGCAGCCCTAAGAGGCTAGCGGGAGGGGACAATGAGCAGTTCTTC

j_call: TRBJ1-4
d_call: .
clone_size: .
v_call: TRBV10-3
cdr3_aa: CAISESVGIEEKLFF
cdr3_nt: TGTGCCATCAGTGAGTCGGTAGGGATTGAGGAAAAACTGTTTTTT

j_call: TRBJ1-2
d_call: .
clone_size: .
v_call: TRBV28
cdr3_aa: CASSLYSTVRAYGYTF
cdr3_nt: TGTGCCAGCAGTCTATACTCGACAGTGAGGGCCTATGGCTACACCTTC

j_call: TRBJ2-5
d_call: TRBD2
clone_size: .
v_call: TRBV5-6
cdr3_aa: CASSLPTSGEKETQYF
cdr3_nt: TGTGCCAGCAGCTTACCGACTAGCGGGGAAAAAGAGACCCAGTACTTC

j_call: TRBJ2-1
d_call: TRBD1
clone_size: once
v_call: TRBV27
cdr3_aa: CASSPWDSHYNEQFF
cdr3_nt: TGTGCCAGCAGTCCCTGGGACAGCCATTACAATGAGCAGTTCTTC

j_call: TRBJ1-5
d_call: .
clone_size: .
v_call: TRBV2
cdr3_aa: CASSPGLYSNQPQHF
cdr3_nt: TGTGCCAGCAGTCCGGGACTGTACAGCAATCAGCCCCAGCATTTT

j_call: TRBJ1-5
d_call: .
clone_size: .
v_call: TRBV19
cdr3_aa: CASSIEDGDSNQPQHF
cdr3_nt: TGTGCCAGTAGTATCGAAGACGGGGATAGCAATCAGCCCCAGCATTTT

j_call: TRBJ1-2
d_call: .
clone_size: .
v_call: TRBV21-1
cdr3_aa: CASSKGDSANYGYTF
cdr3_nt: TGTGCCAGCAGCAAAGGGGACAGTGCTAACTATGGCTACACCTTC

j_call: TRBJ1-5
d_call: .
clone_size: .
v_call: TRBV19
cdr3_aa: CASSMSGGLSNQPQHF
cdr3_nt: TGTGCCAGTAGTATGTCTGGTGGACTTAGCAATCAGCCCCAGCATTTT

j_call: TRBJ1-3
d_call: .
clone_size: .
v_call: TRBV7-2
cdr3_aa: CASTPNVLSGNTIYF
cdr3_nt: TGTGCCAGCACCCCGAACGTACTCTCTGGAAACACCATATATTTT

j_call: TRBJ1-1
d_call: .
clone_size: once
v_call: TRBV19
cdr3_aa: CASRDRGGKNTEAFF
cdr3_nt: TGTGCCAGTAGAGACCGGGGAGGGAAGAACACTGAAGCTTTCTTT

j_call: TRBJ1-3
d_call: .
clone_size: few
v_call: TRBV4-3
cdr3_aa: CASSQDRSGNTIYF
cdr3_nt: TGCGCCAGCAGCCAAGATCGGTCTGGAAACACCATATATTTT